The 27 T cell receptor beta chains below were found in one sample sequenced in a study of a mutant IDH1 vaccine in newly diagnosed glioma. Time point: baseline, week 1 (first vaccination visit). Documented treatment: pre-vaccination baseline after standard-of-care therapy. This table comes from immunoSEQ multiplex PCR, and its TCRdb copy is limited to in-frame clones, with some not included. The table includes roughly 70,000 clones, about 86% detected once. The sequencing used PBMCs, collected from a glioma patient treated with radiotherapy, temozolomide or both. The receptors here all came from a man aged 25-45 years with glioma.

The V and J genes are TRBV7-6 and TRBJ2-5, with 9 bases that match TRBD2. The J segment lost 4 bases and the V segment lost 3 bases, leaving 9 bases of the junction unmatched. The CDR3 is made up of 16 amino acids. Looked up from germline, CDR1 is SGHVS and CDR2 is FNYEAQ. This chain's CDR3 is CASSLGGLAGRETQYF. DNA for the CDR3: TGTGCCAGCAGCTTGGGTGGTCTAGCGGGGAGAGAGACCCAGTACTTC.

The chain carries TRBV28 and TRBJ2-7; 12 positions agree with TRBD1. The trim removed 9 bases at V and 4 bases at J, leaving 13 bases unmatched. The CDR3 length is 16 residues. The V gene's germline CDR1 is MDHEN and CDR2 SYDVKM. CDR3 amino acids: CASIPGTGGLRYEQYF. The CDR3 DNA follows: TGTGCCAGTATCCCCGGGACAGGGGGCCTCCGATACGAGCAGTACTTC.

CDR3 in amino acids: CASSVTGGQPQHF. The CDR3 DNA follows: TGCGCCAGCAGTGTCACAGGGGGCCAGCCCCAGCATTTT. The gene calls are TRBV10-2 and TRBJ1-5; TRBD1 matches 9 bases. The J segment lost 7 bases and the V segment lost 4 bases, leaving 2 bases of the junction unmatched. This CDR3 region has 13 residues. Germline CDR1 and CDR2: WSHSY and SAAADI.

This clone has just a few counts. Written as DNA, the CDR3 is TGCAGCGTTTACACAGGGAAGGCTTTCTTT. It is translated as CSVYTGKAFF. The rearrangement links TRBV29-1 to TRBJ1-1; D may be TRBD1 (6 bases). In germline, CDR1 is SQVTM, CDR2 ANQGSEA. Trimming shortened V by 5 bases and J by 11 bases, and 12 bases separated the two germline ends. This CDR3 is built from 10 residues.

This clone was observed a few times. CDR3 region: CASSLGGGQGRTEAFF. The DNA for the CDR3 is TGTGCCAGCAGCTTAGGGGGTGGACAGGGGAGGACTGAAGCTTTCTTT. This chain connects TRBV11-3 to TRBJ1-1; TRBD1 aligns across 9 bases. Germline V gene data show CDR1 as SGHNT and CDR2 as YENEEA. Germline trimming cut 1 base from V and 5 bases from J; bases unmatched to any gene: 8. The CDR3 totals 16 residues.

The rearrangement links TRBV27 to TRBJ2-3, with D perhaps TRBD2 (5 bases). The germline V gene has CDR1 MNHEY and CDR2 SMNVEV (reference sequence). This CDR3 region has 18 residues. Between the trimmed V and J ends, which lost 2 bases and 5 bases, there was a span of 23 bases. In nucleotides, the CDR3 is TGTGCCAGCAGTTTAAGCGGCCTGGACCCATCTATCTTAGATACGCAGTATTTT. Translated, it gives CASSLSGLDPSILDTQYF.

There are a few counts of this clone. Here the CDR3 reads CASSPGSPNRPQHF. CDR3 DNA sequence: TGTGCCAGCAGTCCGGGATCCCCCAATCGACCCCAGCATTTT. This chain joins TRBV27 and TRBJ1-5; D remains ambiguous. The CDR3 loop spans 14 amino acids. CDR1 is MNHEY and CDR2 is SMNVEV in the germline V gene (reference sequence). V was clipped by 5 bases and J by 10 bases, with 18 bases between them.

The chain uses TRBV5-1 and TRBJ2-7; D is possibly TRBD2 (5 bases). Germline-derived CDR1 and CDR2 are SGHRS and YFSETQ. The CDR3 sequence is 15 residues long. V was clipped by 0 bases and J by 0 bases, with 10 bases between them. CDR3: CASSLDGISSYEQYF. CDR3 DNA: TGCGCCAGCAGCTTGGACGGGATCAGCTCCTACGAGCAGTACTTC.

The genes are TRBV7-8 and TRBJ1-1; tentatively, D is TRBD1 (6 bases). Germline lookup yields CDR1 SGHVS and CDR2 FQNEAQ. V was pared by 3 bases and J by 4 bases, with 9 bases between. There are 13 residues in the CDR3. The CDR3 protein is CASSLKGGTEAFF. In DNA, the CDR3 is TGTGCCAGCAGCTTGAAAGGGGGCACTGAAGCTTTCTTT.

The rearrangement joins TRBV7-2 to TRBJ1-3; D is ambiguous. Germline CDR1 reads SGHTA; CDR2 reads FQGNSA. The V and J ends lost 3 bases and 0 bases respectively, with 12 bases between them. The length of the CDR3 is 16 residues. CDR3 amino acids: CASSFLPVSSGNTIYF. The CDR3 nucleotides are TGTGCCAGCAGCTTCCTTCCCGTCAGCTCTGGAAACACCATATATTTT.

This chain uses TRBV10-3 with TRBJ2-3; TRBD2 aligns across 9 bases. The CDR3 is 15 residues long. The trim removed 6 bases at V and 1 base at J, leaving 5 bases unmatched. Germline-derived CDR1 and CDR2 are ENHRY and SYGVKD. CDR3 region: CAIRSSGAGTDTQYF. DNA for the CDR3: TGTGCCATCAGGTCTAGCGGGGCGGGCACAGATACGCAGTATTTT.

This clone showed up just once. The chain joins TRBV10-3 to TRBJ1-6; D is undetermined. The CDR3 is made up of 16 amino acids. The V end was cut by 4 bases, the J end by 7 bases, with 17 bases between. The germline V gene has CDR1 ENHRY and CDR2 SYGVKD. This chain's CDR3 is CAISGTALGMNSPLHF. The CDR3 nucleotides read TGTGCCATCAGTGGGACGGCACTGGGGATGAATTCACCCCTCCACTTT.

This clone was counted only a few times. This rearrangement joins TRBV28 to TRBJ2-7, with 11 bases matching TRBD1. CDR1 and CDR2 (germline): MDHEN, SYDVKM. Trimming at V came to 10 bases and at J to 3 bases, leaving 11 bases not matched to a gene. The CDR3 contains 15 residues. CDR3 nucleotide sequence: TGTGCCACCAACCGACCGGGACAGGGGGTCTACGAGCAGTACTTC. It codes for CATNRPGQGVYEQYF.

The chain combines TRBV30 with TRBJ1-1; D not resolved. The CDR3 length is 15 residues. V was clipped by 0 bases and J by 1 base, with 12 bases between them. From germline, CDR1 is GTSNPN and CDR2 SVGIG (reference sequence). The CDR3 reads CAWSVRRTGNTEAFF. Here the CDR3 DNA reads TGTGCCTGGAGTGTACGTCGGACGGGGAACACTGAAGCTTTCTTT.

This chain links TRBV28 with TRBJ2-7; TRBD1 is a possible D gene (6 bases). Trimming shortened V by 3 bases and J by 2 bases, and 14 bases separated the two germline ends. The CDR3 consists of 15 residues. Germline values: CDR1 MDHEN, CDR2 SYDVKM. CDR3 sequence reads: CASSFYRDRTYEQYF. The CDR3 DNA reads as TGTGCCAGCAGTTTTTATAGAGACAGGACCTACGAGCAGTACTTC.

This sequence joins TRBV19 and TRBJ2-5; 8 nucleotides line up with TRBD2. The ends lost 1 base at V and 1 base at J; junction bases unmatched: 11. The germline gives CDR1 LNHDA, CDR2 SQIVND (reference sequence). This CDR3 spans 18 amino acids. CDR3 residues: CASSIGWGLEGPQETQYF. The CDR3 DNA is TGTGCCAGTAGTATAGGTTGGGGACTAGAGGGGCCCCAAGAGACCCAGTACTTC.

With regard to this clone: This sample also contains other DNA sequences that code for the same CDR3. CDR3 sequence reads: CASSGDSVYGYTF. CDR3 in DNA: TGTGCCAGCAGCGGCGATAGTGTCTATGGCTACACCTTC. V gene TRBV9 combines with J gene TRBJ1-2; D unclear. Trimming shortened V by 3 bases and J by 4 bases, and 10 bases separated the two germline ends. There are 13 residues in the CDR3. Looked up from germline, CDR1 is SGDLS and CDR2 is YYNGEE.

V usage is TRBV4-1 and J usage is TRBJ1-3; D remains unclear. The V gene's germline CDR1 is MGHRA and CDR2 YSYEKL. The CDR3 contains 15 residues. V was shortened by 3 bases and J by 0 bases, with 9 bases between the two germline ends. The CDR3: CASSQVFSSGNTIYF. In DNA form, the CDR3 reads TGCGCCAGCAGCCAGGTGTTCAGCTCTGGAAACACCATATATTTT.

The chain is built from TRBV28 and TRBJ2-3; TRBD2 matches 7 bases. V gave up 3 bases and J gave up 0 bases; unmatched junction bases: 12. The CDR3 runs to 18 residues. Germline assignment: CDR1 MDHEN and CDR2 SYDVKM. As DNA, the CDR3 is TGTGCCAGCAGTTTCTTTGGTCTCGCGGGGGAAAGCACAGATACGCAGTATTTT. It specifies CASSFFGLAGESTDTQYF.

The chain joins TRBV7-8 to TRBJ2-1; tentatively, D is TRBD1 (5 bases). CDR3 length equals 15 residues. CDR1 and CDR2 from the germline V gene are SGHVS and FQNEAQ. Trimming stripped 1 base from V and 0 bases from J, with 7 bases between. CDR3 in amino acids: CASSLDRRSYNEQFF. Here the CDR3 DNA reads TGTGCCAGCAGCTTAGACAGGCGCTCCTACAATGAGCAGTTCTTC.

CDR3 amino acids: CASSALKSGGRHTDTQYF. The CDR3 region has the DNA TGTGCCAGCAGTGCCTTAAAGAGCGGGGGTCGGCACACAGATACGCAGTATTTT. The chain uses TRBV6-1 and TRBJ2-3, with 8 bases lining up with TRBD2. Unmatched junction bases numbered 14, after V lost 4 bases and J lost 2 bases. CDR3 length: 18 amino acids. Per the germline V gene, CDR1 is MNHNS and CDR2 is SASEGT.

This clone was seen just once. The gene calls are TRBV2 and TRBJ2-3; D gene unclear. There are 15 residues in the CDR3. Germline CDR1 and CDR2: SNHLY and FYNNEI. V gave up 4 bases and J gave up 4 bases, with 15 bases separating them. CDR3 nucleotide sequence: TGTGCCAGCAGTGTCGGAATCACTTGGGCAGATACGCAGTATTTT. It translates to CASSVGITWADTQYF.

The chain carries TRBV10-3 and TRBJ1-1, with TRBD1 matching over 7 bases. The CDR3 sequence is 12 residues long. CDR1 and CDR2 from the germline V gene are ENHRY and SYGVKD. Trimming took 6 bases from V and 6 from J; bases not matched to a gene: 4. The CDR3 region is CAIRGQTPEAFF. CDR3 bases: TGTGCCATCAGGGGACAGACCCCTGAAGCTTTCTTT.

J is TRBJ2-7 and V is TRBV11-2; no definite D call. V lost 0 bases and J lost 6, with 9 bases in between. The CDR3 runs 13 residues. Germline-derived CDR1 and CDR2 are SGHAT and FQNNGV. CDR3 protein: CASSLDPTGEQYF. The CDR3 DNA sequence: TGTGCCAGCAGCTTAGACCCGACGGGCGAGCAGTACTTC.

The chain couples TRBV7-9 to TRBJ2-5, with 7 bases aligning to TRBD2. Looked up from germline, CDR1 is SEHNR and CDR2 is FQNEAQ (reference sequence). CDR3 length: 14 residues. Germline trimming cut 2 bases from V and 5 bases from J; bases unmatched to any gene: 5. The CDR3: CASSLRGRDETQYF. CDR3 nucleotides: TGTGCCAGCAGCTTAAGAGGGAGGGACGAGACCCAGTACTTC.

In regard to this clone: A far larger clone is just one base off, so this is likely a read error. V usage is TRBV7-6 and J usage is TRBJ2-2; 10 positions agree with TRBD1. After removal of 5 bases from V and 3 bases from J, the junction contained 0 bases not matched to a gene. Germline CDR1 and CDR2: SGHVS and FNYEAQ. The length of the CDR3 is 14 residues. The CDR3 DNA reads as TGTGCCAGCAGCGGACAGGGGGACACCGGGGAGCTGTTTTTT. This gives the protein CASSGQGDTGELFF.

This clone was seen just once. The V gene is TRBV4-1, the J gene TRBJ2-7; TRBD1 matches 8 bases. Looked up from germline, CDR1 is MGHRA and CDR2 is YSYEKL. V lost 2 bases and J lost 4; bases outside the gene matches: 10. This CDR3 has 16 amino acids. CDR3 loop: CASSQFDRGGRYEQYF. Here the CDR3 DNA reads TGCGCCAGCAGCCAATTCGACAGGGGCGGTAGGTACGAGCAGTACTTC.